These T cell receptor beta chains were read from a single sample in a study of T cell changes during pregnancy in multiple sclerosis. Produced via immunoSEQ multiplex PCR; TCRdb's table is partial and in-frame only. Of about 57,000 clones listed, less than 90% are singletons. The sample was CD4+ T cells from peripheral blood mononuclear cells, taken in the third trimester of pregnancy. These receptors all stem from a female donor with multiple sclerosis, enrolled in a pregnancy study. Each CDR3 is given with its conserved first and last residue. The D gene is left open where the match is weak. Some rows mark clone size as missing; the rest say once, few, many or name a class of expanded clone.

D: -; size: -; V: TRBV18; J: TRBJ2-5; DNA: TGTGCCAGCTCACCACCCCGTGGGGGCGAGGAGACCCAGTACTTC; CDR3: CASSPPRGGEETQYF
D: -; size: once; V: TRBV18; J: TRBJ1-1; DNA: TGTGCCAGCTCACCAACGGAGGTGGTCGGCACTGAAGCTTTCTTT; CDR3: CASSPTEVVGTEAFF
D: TRBD1; size: once; V: TRBV5-1; J: TRBJ2-2; DNA: TGCGCCAGCGCCGGGACAGGGGCCTCGATGGGGACCGGGGAGCTGTTTTTT; CDR3: CASAGTGASMGTGELFF
D: TRBD1; size: -; V: TRBV10-1; J: TRBJ2-7; DNA: TGCGCCAGCAGGGGACAGGGGGACGTAAGGGAGTACTTC; CDR3: CASRGQGDVREYF
D: -; size: few; V: TRBV19; J: TRBJ1-2; DNA: TGTGCCAGTAGTATAGTGGGCACCGAGGGCTACACCTTC; CDR3: CASSIVGTEGYTF
D: TRBD1; size: few; V: TRBV29-1; J: TRBJ1-1; DNA: TGCAGCGTCCGACAGGGGGTCACTGAAGCTTTCTTT; CDR3: CSVRQGVTEAFF
D: -; size: -; V: TRBV2; J: TRBJ2-1; DNA: TGTGCCGGGCAGGGGTACAATGAGCAGTTCTTC; CDR3: CAGQGYNEQFF
D: -; size: -; V: TRBV5-8; J: TRBJ2-1; DNA: TGTGCCAGCAGCTTAACCGGGGACTACAATGAGCAGTTCTTC; CDR3: CASSLTGDYNEQFF
D: -; size: -; V: TRBV27; J: TRBJ1-2; DNA: TGTGCCAGCAGTTTGATTGCAGGGGTCGGCTATGGCTACACCTTC; CDR3: CASSLIAGVGYGYTF
D: -; size: -; V: TRBV29-1; J: TRBJ2-5; DNA: TGCAGCGTCAGCCCCGAGGCTGGGGCGGAAGAGACCCAGTACTTC; CDR3: CSVSPEAGAEETQYF
D: -; size: few; V: TRBV2; J: TRBJ2-7; DNA: TGTGCCAGCAGTGACCCCCACTACGAGCAGTACTTC; CDR3: CASSDPHYEQYF
D: -; size: -; V: TRBV4-1; J: TRBJ2-5; DNA: TGCGCCAGCAGCCAAGATTTTGCAGTCCAAGAGACCCAGTACTTC; CDR3: CASSQDFAVQETQYF
D: TRBD2; size: once; V: TRBV6-1; J: TRBJ2-7; DNA: TGTGCCAGCAGTGCATTTTCGGCTAGCGGGGTCTCCTACGAGCAGTACTTC; CDR3: CASSAFSASGVSYEQYF
D: -; size: once; V: TRBV25-1; J: TRBJ1-2; DNA: TGTGCCAGCAGTGAATTAGGGAGAAGCTACACCTTC; CDR3: CASSELGRSYTF
D: -; size: -; V: TRBV10-3; J: TRBJ2-7; DNA: TGTGCCATCAGTGAGTCCATCCTCAAACGGGGTCCCAAAGCTCACTCCTACGAGCAGTACTTC; CDR3: CAISESILKRGPKAHSYEQYF
D: -; size: -; V: TRBV11-2; J: TRBJ2-7; DNA: TGTGCCAGCAGCTTAGGTGGCTGGCAGGGCCCCATTTACTACGAGCAGTACTTC; CDR3: CASSLGGWQGPIYYEQYF
D: -; size: -; V: TRBV10-3; J: TRBJ2-7; DNA: TGTGCCATCAGTGAATATATGAGGGACGAGCAGTACTTC; CDR3: CAISEYMRDEQYF
D: -; size: -; V: TRBV10-3; J: TRBJ1-2; DNA: TGTGCCATCAGCGAACAGGGAGTCTATGGCTACACCTTC; CDR3: CAISEQGVYGYTF
D: -; size: -; V: TRBV7-3; J: TRBJ1-1; DNA: TGTGCCAGCAGCTCGGACGGGAGCACTGAAGCTTTCTTT; CDR3: CASSSDGSTEAFF
D: TRBD1; size: -; V: TRBV6-4; J: TRBJ1-5; DNA: TGTGCCAGCAAAGTAAGGGGGCCCTTCGGCAATCAGCCCCAGCATTTT; CDR3: CASKVRGPFGNQPQHF
D: TRBD1; size: few; V: TRBV4-1; J: TRBJ1-1; DNA: TGCGCCAGCAGCCAAGATCAGACAGGGGACACTGAAGCTTTCTTT; CDR3: CASSQDQTGDTEAFF
D: -; size: -; V: TRBV18; J: TRBJ2-3; DNA: TGTGCCAGCCGTCTACAGGGCGGGACAGATACGCAGTATTTT; CDR3: CASRLQGGTDTQYF
D: TRBD1; size: -; V: TRBV30; J: TRBJ2-7; DNA: TGTGCCTGGAGCAGGGACAGGGCTTACGAGCAGTACTTC; CDR3: CAWSRDRAYEQYF
D: -; size: many; V: TRBV19; J: TRBJ1-2; DNA: TGTGCCAGTAGTATAGAACCCGGGAACTATGGCTACACCTTC; CDR3: CASSIEPGNYGYTF
D: -; size: -; V: TRBV5-1; J: TRBJ2-3; DNA: TGCGCCAGCGGACAGCGTGCTAGCACAGATACGCAGTATTTT; CDR3: CASGQRASTDTQYF
D: TRBD1; size: -; V: TRBV6-4; J: TRBJ1-1; DNA: TGTGCCAGCAGCGGGGGGGGACAGCACGAAGCTTTCTTT; CDR3: CASSGGGQHEAFF
D: TRBD2; size: -; V: TRBV7-9; J: TRBJ2-2; DNA: TGTGCCAGCAGCTACTCTTCTAGCGGGAGGAGTTTGGGAACCGGGGAGCTGTTTTTT; CDR3: CASSYSSSGRSLGTGELFF
D: -; size: -; V: TRBV5-4; J: TRBJ1-1; DNA: TGTGCCAGCAGCTTGGGGCAGGGGGAAGCTTTCTTT; CDR3: CASSLGQGEAFF
D: TRBD1; size: -; V: TRBV6-4; J: TRBJ1-3; DNA: TGTGCCCGCCGGGACAGAGGGGACAGGGGAAGATCTGGAAACACCATATATTTT; CDR3: CARRDRGDRGRSGNTIYF
D: -; size: -; V: TRBV7-9; J: TRBJ1-2; DNA: TGTGCCAGCAGCCCGGAGCAGCTAAGCTATGGCTACACCTTC; CDR3: CASSPEQLSYGYTF
D: -; size: -; V: TRBV6-6; J: TRBJ2-5; DNA: TGTGCCAGCAGTCCCGTCCAAGAGACCCAGTACTTC; CDR3: CASSPVQETQYF
D: TRBD1; size: -; V: TRBV30; J: TRBJ1-1; DNA: TGTGCCTGGAGTATCAGGGGGGCGACTAGTTTGACTTTCTTT; CDR3: CAWSIRGATSLTFF
D: TRBD1; size: -; V: TRBV4-3; J: TRBJ1-3; DNA: TGCGCCAGCAGCCAGGAGGGGACAGGGATTCGAGACACCATATATTTT; CDR3: CASSQEGTGIRDTIYF
D: -; size: -; V: TRBV30; J: TRBJ2-7; DNA: TGTGCCTCGAGTGGAGGGTCATACGAGCAGTACTTC; CDR3: CASSGGSYEQYF
D: -; size: -; V: TRBV7-3; J: TRBJ1-6; DNA: TGTGCCAGCAGCTTTAGGACCGGGAGGAGAGGGATCCTTTGTTTACCCCTCCACTTT; CDR3: CASSFRTGRRGILCLPLHF
D: -; size: -; V: TRBV6-5; J: TRBJ1-1; DNA: TGTGCCAGCAGTTACTCGAGATCAGGCGACACTGAAGCTTTCTTT; CDR3: CASSYSRSGDTEAFF
D: -; size: -; V: TRBV21-1; J: TRBJ1-5; DNA: TGTGCCAGCAGCAATATCCGCAACAGGGAAAATCAGCCCCAGCATTTT; CDR3: CASSNIRNRENQPQHF
D: -; size: -; V: TRBV6-4; J: TRBJ2-1; DNA: TGTGCCAGCAGTGACCTCACCTCCGGTGCTTCGGAGCAGTTCTTC; CDR3: CASSDLTSGASEQFF
D: TRBD1; size: few; V: TRBV29-1; J: TRBJ1-1; DNA: TGCAGCGCTGGGGACAGGGAGGTCACTGAAGCTTTCTTT; CDR3: CSAGDREVTEAFF
D: TRBD2; size: -; V: TRBV4-3; J: TRBJ2-7; DNA: TGCGCCAGCAGCCAAGATCTCCCTAGCGGGGGCGGTAGGGTCGAGCAGTACTTC; CDR3: CASSQDLPSGGGRVEQYF
D: -; size: -; V: TRBV30; J: TRBJ1-3; DNA: TGTGCCTGGATGACCCCAGGGAACACCATATATTTT; CDR3: CAWMTPGNTIYF
D: -; size: -; V: TRBV19; J: TRBJ1-1; DNA: TGTGCCAGTAGTATATTAGGGGCGCGGGGGGACACTGAAGCTTTCTTT; CDR3: CASSILGARGDTEAFF
D: -; size: -; V: TRBV9; J: TRBJ2-5; DNA: TGTGCCAGCAGCGTAGAAGGCGGACAGTACCAAGAGACCCAGTACTTC; CDR3: CASSVEGGQYQETQYF
D: TRBD2; size: -; V: TRBV11-2; J: TRBJ2-5; DNA: TGTGCCAGCAGCTTAGGAAATAGCGGGAGTGAGACCCAGTACTTC; CDR3: CASSLGNSGSETQYF
D: -; size: -; V: TRBV5-1; J: TRBJ2-5; DNA: TGCGCCAGCAGCGGCGGACTCCAAGAGACCCAGTACTTC; CDR3: CASSGGLQETQYF
D: -; size: -; V: TRBV5-1; J: TRBJ2-3; DNA: TGCGCCAGCAGCCTTAGGCTAGACACAGATACGCAGTATTTT; CDR3: CASSLRLDTDTQYF
D: TRBD1; size: -; V: TRBV2; J: TRBJ1-3; DNA: TGTGCCAGCACGGGACAGGGGACTGGAAACACCATATATTTT; CDR3: CASTGQGTGNTIYF
D: TRBD1; size: few; V: TRBV30; J: TRBJ1-5; DNA: TGTGCCTGGAGTCACCGGGACAGCAGCTTCAATCAGCCCCAGCATTTT; CDR3: CAWSHRDSSFNQPQHF